The TCR beta chain described here comes from a study of blood T cells in healthy people across ages. Germline loops: CDR1 SGHRS, CDR2 YFSETQ. This CDR3 is 16 amino acids long. The donors, all healthy, were Caucasians living in Russia, aged 6 to 90. Total RNA amounts of at least 6 micrograms were extracted per sample. A second about 6 to 11 cycle PCR used barcoded and J-beta primers. Every cDNA molecule carried a tag from a template-switch adaptor bearing 12 random nucleotides. Via MiXCR, TCRdb re-called the 5' RACE reads, giving one row per CDR3 protein. The sample records about 720,000 distinct CDR3 sequences, roughly 20% being singletons. This clonotype was found a few times. One end of the junction is discordant with germline, which a read error may explain.

The rearrangement joins TRBV5-1 to TRBJ2-3; tentatively, D is TRBD1 (5 bases). The sequence derives from a man in his 70s in good health. Sequenced: blood. The CDR3 DNA reads TGCGCCAGCAGCGACATTAGGGGTTCGATTGCGGATACGCTGTATTTT. Residues: CASSDIRGSIADTLYF.